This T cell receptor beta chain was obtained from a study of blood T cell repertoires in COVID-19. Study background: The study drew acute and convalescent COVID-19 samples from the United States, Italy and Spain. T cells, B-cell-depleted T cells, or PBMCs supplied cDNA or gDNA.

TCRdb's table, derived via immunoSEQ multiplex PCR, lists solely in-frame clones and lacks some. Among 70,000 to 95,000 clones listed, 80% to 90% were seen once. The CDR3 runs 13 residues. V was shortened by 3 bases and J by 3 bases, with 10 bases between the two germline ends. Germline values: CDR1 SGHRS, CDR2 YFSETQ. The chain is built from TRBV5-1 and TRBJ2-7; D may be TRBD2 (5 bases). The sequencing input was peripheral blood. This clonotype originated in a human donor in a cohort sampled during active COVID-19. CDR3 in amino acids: CASSYEGGYEQYF. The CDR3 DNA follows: TGCGCCAGCAGCTATGAGGGTGGCTACGAGCAGTACTTC.